This T cell receptor (beta chain) was identified in a study of shared clonotypes between healthy human individuals (dated by TCRdb to between 2020 and 2021). Some background on the complete study: Three men and a couple of women, aged 18 to 49 years, made up the cohort. Between about 0.85 and 9.5 billion PBMCs per donor were obtained by leukapheresis. For each donor, three plates each were used for CD4 naive and CD4 memory, two plates were used for CD8 naive, and one plate was used for CD8 memory. To estimate repertoire size and how much clonotype sharing occurs between individuals, the study deeply sequenced the blood TCR repertoires of several healthy adults. To increase sequencing depth and limit assay-specific biases, different laboratories used diverse techniques to prepare libraries and sequence TCR repertoires. General conclusions and limits of the study: Pairwise subsampling led to the expectation that sequencing depth would affect the degree of clonotype sharing among donors. Sampling was limited to blood, and TCR repertoires in tissue likely differ from TCR repertoires in blood. Because the study included only a small number of donors, the genetic and exposure-history diversity represented was limited. Naive subsets generally had larger estimated clonotype richness than memory subsets. Incomplete sequencing was indicated by rarefaction of sorted-subset datasets, despite the large sequencing depth. Compared with non-shared clonotypes, clonotypes shared by all four sorted-subset donors had higher generation probabilities. About 5% of naive CD4, 3.5% of naive CD8, 2.3% of memory CD4, and approximately 0.4% of memory CD8 clonotypes were shared across several donors.

Using the deep immunoSEQ assay, TCR CDR3 regions were amplified from genomic DNA by multiplex PCR. Extracted genomic DNA from each cell subset was distributed evenly across all wells of several immunoSEQ 96-well plates, and each plate was treated as a replicate. For sorted subsets, each replicate PCR was loaded with approximately 200 ng genomic DNA, equivalent to 30,000 to 35,000 T cell genomes. Purified libraries were quantified with a Qubit 3.0 fluorometer, sized on a Bioanalyzer 2100, and re-quantified with the KAPA Library Quantification kit. Each immunoSEQ 96-well plate was sequenced on its own single-read 150-cycle Illumina NextSeq 550 flow cell. Under the source paper's analysis protocol: Because only junctional sequences without quality scores were contained in the immunoSEQ output, filtering matching that applied to full-length reads could not be performed. Sequences were annotated with PyIR, a Python wrapper for IgBLAST v1.9, and V/J genes and CDR3 were assigned using IMGT germline references. Any read was removed if the V/J assignment was weak (E-value above 1e-6), the CDR3 was missing, or the read contained stop codons, out-of-frame junctions, or ambiguous translated residues. A V3J clonotype was defined by an identical inferred V gene, J gene, and CDR3 amino acid sequence. The percentage overlap between two repertoires was calculated by dividing the number of shared unique clonotypes by the size of the smaller repertoire. RTK rarefaction, the Chao1 estimator, and Recon v2.1 estimates of unobserved clonotypes were used to assess repertoire richness. For all TCRbeta clonotypes obtained by the gDNA method from a few donors, generation probabilities were computed with OLGA. TCRdb carries this immuneACCESS record with in-frame sequences only. Its versions omit some clonotypes, under half of them owing to an unresolved V gene in the studies checked, with the rest unexplained. V, J and clone size reflect that table, while D and trimming were determined from the DNA. The sample table shows about 1 million clones, and 65% to 80% are seen once. The top ten clones comprise roughly 1.4% of the sample.

As regards this clone: Its antigen is unknown. No base qualities exist here, and no much larger clone lies one base off it.

The donors were healthy, HIV-negative adults who had no recently reported acute infections or vaccinations. Every donor was a Caucasian adult residing in Nashville, Tennessee, USA. CD4+ T cells were enriched through magnetic negative selection, after which naive cells were positively selected on CD45RA and the remaining negative fraction served as the memory subset. After blood collection by leukapheresis, PBMCs were isolated using Ficoll-Histopaque density gradient centrifugation and then cryopreserved in the vapor phase of liquid nitrogen. Purity and quantity of every magnetically sorted T cell population were checked by analytical flow cytometry. Each sorted fraction had its genomic DNA isolated and then quantified by UV absorbance on a Nanodrop 2000c. Including the terminal cysteine and phenylalanine, the CDR3 comprises 15 residues. Only the CDR3 DNA is retained, 45 bases long and in frame from the first base. The germline V gene supplies CDR1 LGHNA and CDR2 YSLEER. V is trimmed back by 4 bases and J by 9 bases, and the junction contains 11 bases that no gene match accounts for.

Sample: memory CD4+ T cells sorted from blood. This specimen's cell subset or site label, interpreted: CD45RA-negative fraction. The chain is assembled from TRBV4-3 and TRBJ2-1; TRBD2 fits 8 bases in the junction. The receptor was isolated from a man aged 18 to 35 in good health. Here the CDR3 is given as CASSPGVAGFPEQFF. The DNA reads TGCGCCAGCAGCCCCGGAGTAGCGGGATTTCCTGAGCAGTTCTTC.